These 2 T cell receptor beta chains came from one sample sequenced in a study of OX40 agonist ivuxolimab in advanced cancers. The table came from immunoSEQ multiplex PCR; TCRdb's copy has only in-frame clones and leaves some out. This table holds about 68,000 clones, approximately 80% found once. Sequences were derived from CD4+ or CD8+ T cells sorted from blood, sampled in a trial of the OX40 agonist ivuxolimab. The receptors were gathered from an adult with an advanced solid tumor such as melanoma, head and neck, liver or kidney cancer.

The chain employs TRBV28 and TRBJ1-5, with TRBD1 matching 11 bases. From germline, CDR1 is MDHEN and CDR2 SYDVKM. J lost 4 bases, V lost 5 bases, and 4 bases had no gene match. The CDR3 length is 15 residues. CDR3 DNA: TGTGCCAGCAGTCACCGGGACAGGGGGAATCAGCCCCAGCATTTT. Protein product: CASSHRDRGNQPQHF. Full variable domain (remainder filled in from reference TRBV28 and TRBJ1-5): DVKVTQSSRYLVKRTGEKVFLECVQDMDHENMFWYRQDPGLGLRLIYFSYDVKMKEKGDIPEGYSVSREKKERFSLILESASTNQTSMYLCASSHRDRGNQPQHFGDGTRLSIL.

This clone was seen ten or more times. V usage is TRBV5-1 and J usage is TRBJ1-2, with a tentative D call TRBD1 (6 bases). With 3 bases removed from V and 4 bases from J, the gap between germline ends came to 10 bases. This CDR3 comprises 13 residues. Germline CDR1 is SGHRS and CDR2 is YFSETQ. CDR3 coding DNA: TGCGCCAGCAGCTCAACAGGGACCTATGGCTACACCTTC. It codes for CASSSTGTYGYTF.